A selection of T cell receptor beta chains follows, all from one sample in a study of early T cells in non-severe SARS-CoV-2 infection. A single record per CDR3 protein comes from TCRdb applying MiXCR to the 5' RACE reads. Of more than 90,000 distinct CDR3 sequences listed, about 12% are singletons. Input material: whole blood. These receptors were obtained from an adult who was a healthcare worker with PCR-confirmed SARS-CoV-2 infection or an uninfected control (not recorded which). The CDR3 runs from the conserved cysteine through the conserved F or W. A D gene is named only where the DNA matches it firmly. Some rows have no size entry. The others give once, few or many, or a class for an expanded clone.

j_call v_call clone_size d_call cdr3_aa cdr3_nt
TRBJ2-5 TRBV7-9 . TRBD1 CASSKGQGRKETQYF TGTGCCAGCAGTAAAGGACAGGGGAGAAAAGAGACCCAGTACTTC
TRBJ1-2 TRBV6-5 few TRBD1 CASRDRDRALRGYTF TGTGCCAGCCGAGATCGGGACAGGGCTTTAAGGGGCTACACCTTC
TRBJ1-3 TRBV28 many . CASSSDRHTIYF TGTGCCAGCAGCTCTGACAGACACACCATATATTTT
TRBJ2-2 TRBV2 few . CASSEVGELFF TGTGCCAGCAGTGAAGTCGGGGAGCTGTTTTTT
TRBJ2-5 TRBV29-1 . TRBD2 CSVAGGQETQYF TGCAGCGTAGCGGGGGGCCAAGAGACCCAGTACTTC
TRBJ2-7 TRBV9 few . CASSGLGQPPCDEQYF TGTGCCAGCAGTGGACTAGGACAGCCTCCTTGTGACGAGCAGTACTTC
TRBJ1-2 TRBV12-3/TRBV12-4 many . CASSPRTAGYTF TGTGCCAGCAGTCCTAGGACAGCGGGCTACACCTTC
TRBJ1-1 TRBV28 . TRBD1 CASSTPGGSAEAFF TGTGCCAGCAGCACACCAGGGGGCAGCGCTGAAGCTTTCTTT
TRBJ2-3 TRBV2 . . CATRLRESTTDTQYF TGTGCCACCCGGTTACGCGAGTCCACCACAGATACGCAGTATTTT
TRBJ2-7 TRBV9 . . CASSVGGREINEQYF TGTGCCAGCAGCGTAGGTGGCAGGGAAATTAACGAGCAGTACTTC
TRBJ1-1 TRBV5-4 few . CASSLGSEAFF TGTGCCAGCAGCTTGGGATCCGAAGCTTTCTTT
TRBJ2-2 TRBV28 many . CASNESGYNTGELFF TGTGCCAGCAACGAATCAGGGTACAACACCGGGGAGCTGTTTTTT
TRBJ2-5 TRBV7-3 . . CASSGTRQETQYF TGTGCCAGCAGCGGGACCCGACAAGAGACCCAGTACTTC
TRBJ2-3 TRBV5-4 few . CASSLGTYTDTQYF TGTGCCAGCAGCTTGGGCACCTACACAGATACGCAGTATTTT
TRBJ2-3 TRBV29-1 . . CSVVRGTDTQYF TGCAGCGTTGTGAGGGGGACAGATACGCAGTATTTT
TRBJ1-5 TRBV6-5 . . CASSPDRTGNQPQHF TGTGCCAGCAGTCCGGACCGGACGGGAAATCAGCCCCAGCATTTT
TRBJ1-2 TRBV28 . . CASSDGYTF TGTGCCAGCAGTGATGGCTACACCTTC
TRBJ2-7 TRBV24-1 . . CATSESTYEQYF TGTGCCACCAGTGAGTCGACCTACGAGCAGTACTTC